The 11 T cell receptor beta chains below all came from one sample that was sequenced in a study of cytomegalovirus exposure and HLA in healthy donors. The PCR made use of 60 Vbeta and 13 Jbeta primers. Assay used: immunoSEQ multiplex PCR; TCRdb lists only in-frame clones, some missing. The sample holds 110,000 or so clones, 76% seen once. Specimen: PBMCs. The source of these receptors is a woman in her 50s in good health and CMV-seropositive.

The gene calls are TRBV15 and TRBJ1-1, with 11 positions matching TRBD1. V shed 0 bases, J shed 1 base, and the junction held 4 bases outside the gene matches. This CDR3 spans 17 amino acids. Germline loops: CDR1 LNHNV, CDR2 YYDKDF (reference sequence). The CDR3, as DNA: TGTGCCACCAGCAGAGATGGGACAGGGGGTTGGAACACTGAAGCTTTCTTT. Its translation: CATSRDGTGGWNTEAFF. The full variable domain, its missing parts supplied by reference TRBV15 and TRBJ1-1, is DAMVIQNPRYQVTQFGKPVTLSCSQTLNHNVMYWYQQKSSQAPKLLFHYYDKDFNNEADTPDNFQSRRPNTSFCFLDIRSPGLGDTAMYLCATSRDGTGGWNTEAFFGQGTRLTVV.

The chain employs TRBV7-2 and TRBJ2-7; 13 nucleotides line up with TRBD2. Trimming took 5 bases from V and 6 from J; bases not matched to a gene: 19. Germline CDR1 is SGHTA and CDR2 is FQGNSA. The CDR3 runs 19 residues. The CDR3 DNA reads TGTGCCAGCAGCCTGAGGGTTACTAGCGGGAGGGGCCTGACACGCGAGCAGTACTTC. This encodes CASSLRVTSGRGLTREQYF.

This sequence joins TRBV18 and TRBJ1-1; 7 bases align to TRBD1. The CDR3 contains 14 residues. The J segment lost 3 bases and the V segment lost 5 bases, leaving 6 bases of the junction unmatched. Germline CDR1 KGHSH, CDR2 LQKENI. CDR3 coding DNA: TGTGCCAGCTCATCCCAGGGGGGCGACACTGAAGCTTTCTTT. Encoded protein: CASSSQGGDTEAFF.

The table lists this clone with a count of one. The chain links TRBV7-9 to TRBJ2-2; 7 nucleotides align to TRBD1. Germline values: CDR1 SEHNR, CDR2 FQNEAQ (reference sequence). J gave up 5 bases and V 2 bases, and 8 bases lay outside the gene matches. This CDR3 has 16 amino acids. Here the CDR3 DNA reads TGTGCCAGCAGCTTAATAGGGGGCGCGGCTACCGGGGAGCTGTTTTTT. It specifies CASSLIGGAATGELFF.

This clone was seen a few times. The gene calls are TRBV6-1 and TRBJ1-2; 9 nucleotides match TRBD1. J was trimmed by 7 bases and V by 5 bases; bases with no gene match: 8. Per germline, CDR1 MNHNS and CDR2 SASEGT. This CDR3 region has 14 residues. The CDR3 DNA reads TGTGCCAGCAGTTCGGGACAGGGAATATCTGGCTACACCTTC. Translating it yields CASSSGQGISGYTF.

The chain recombines TRBV2 with TRBJ2-3, with TRBD2 matching over 10 bases. This CDR3 is 16 amino acids long. V was clipped by 3 bases and J by 4 bases; unmatched bases: 7. CDR1 is SNHLY and CDR2 is FYNNEI in the germline V gene. The CDR3 nucleotides read TGTGCCAGCAGTGATCCGGGACTAGCGATCTCAGATACGCAGTATTTT. This sequence encodes CASSDPGLAISDTQYF.

The chain recombines TRBV7-2 with TRBJ1-2; 9 bases agree with TRBD1. CDR3 size: 16 residues. Germline values: CDR1 SGHTA, CDR2 FQGNSA. V gave up 3 bases and J gave up 0 bases; unmatched junction bases: 5. This CDR3 reads CASSFLGQGPNYGYTF. In nucleotides, the CDR3 is TGTGCCAGCAGCTTTTTGGGACAGGGCCCTAACTATGGCTACACCTTC.

The chain employs TRBV25-1 and TRBJ2-7; TRBD1 is a possible D gene (6 bases). Germline V CDR1 and CDR2: MGHDK, SYGVNS. The ends were cut back, 8 bases at V and 3 bases at J, with 17 bases in the middle. This CDR3 comprises 14 residues. The CDR3 region has the DNA TGTGCCAGCGTCGTCTGGGACAAAAGCTACGAGCAGTACTTC. Translation gives CASVVWDKSYEQYF.

The chain couples TRBV9 to TRBJ1-1, with D tentatively TRBD1 (5 bases). Per germline, CDR1 SGDLS and CDR2 YYNGEE. V was trimmed by 0 bases and J by 5 bases, leaving 11 bases between them. The CDR3 contains 14 residues. CDR3 in DNA: TGTGCCAGCAGCGTAGGGGACGGGGGGACTGAAGCTTTCTTT. Amino acids: CASSVGDGGTEAFF.

This clone was detected only once. V is TRBV5-4 and J is TRBJ2-2; tentatively, D is TRBD2 (7 bases). The CDR3 length is 16 residues. Trimming removed 4 bases from V and 8 bases from J, with 21 bases in between. Germline CDR1 and CDR2: SGHNT and YYREEE (reference sequence). CDR3 amino acids: CASSGGGSGAEGELFF. As DNA, the CDR3 is TGTGCCAGCAGCGGGGGGGGCAGCGGGGCCGAGGGGGAGCTGTTTTTT. Supplemented by reference TRBV5-4 and TRBJ2-2, the full variable domain reads ETGVTQSPTHLIKTRGQQVTLRCSSQSGHNTVSWYQQALGQGPQFIFQYYREEENGRGNFPPRFSGLQFPNYSSELNVNALELDDSALYLCASSGGGSGAEGELFFGEGSRLTVL.

This rearrangement joins TRBV29-1 to TRBJ2-1; D perhaps matches TRBD2 (6 bases). The CDR3 consists of 13 residues. Germline lookup yields CDR1 SQVTM and CDR2 ANQGSEA. Trimming shortened V by 5 bases and J by 2 bases, and 10 bases separated the two germline ends. CDR3 region: CSVSGPPYNEQFF. CDR3 DNA: TGCAGCGTTAGCGGGCCCCCCTACAATGAGCAGTTCTTC.